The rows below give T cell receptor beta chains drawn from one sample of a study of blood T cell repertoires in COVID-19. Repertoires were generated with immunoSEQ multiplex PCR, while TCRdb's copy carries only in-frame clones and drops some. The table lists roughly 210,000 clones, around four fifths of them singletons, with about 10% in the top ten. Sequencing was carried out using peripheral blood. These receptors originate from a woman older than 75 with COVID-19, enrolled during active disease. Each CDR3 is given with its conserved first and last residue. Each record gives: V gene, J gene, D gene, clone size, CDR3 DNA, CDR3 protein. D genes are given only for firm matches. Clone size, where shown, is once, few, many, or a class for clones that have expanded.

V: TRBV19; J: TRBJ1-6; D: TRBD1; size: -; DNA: TGTGCCAGTAGGGGGACAGGGAGTTCACCCCTCCACTTT; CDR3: CASRGTGSSPLHF
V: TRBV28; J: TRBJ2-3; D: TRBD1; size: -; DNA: TGTGCCAGCACAGTAGGACAGGGATTCACAGATACGCAGTATTTT; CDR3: CASTVGQGFTDTQYF
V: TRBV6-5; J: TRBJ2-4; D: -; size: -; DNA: TGTGCCAGCAGTTACCGCAAAACCCACATCCTAAACATTCAGTACTTC; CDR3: CASSYRKTHILNIQYF
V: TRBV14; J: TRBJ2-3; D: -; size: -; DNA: TGTGCCAGCAGCCAAGATATAGGGGCCACAGATACGCAGTATTTT; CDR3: CASSQDIGATDTQYF
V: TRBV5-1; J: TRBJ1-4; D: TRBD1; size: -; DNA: TGCGCCAGCAGCGTCGACAGGGTAAATGAAAAACTGTTTTTT; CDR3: CASSVDRVNEKLFF
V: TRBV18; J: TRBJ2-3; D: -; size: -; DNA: TGTGCCAGCTCACCCGCGAAAACGGGGGGCACAGATACGCAGTATTTT; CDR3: CASSPAKTGGTDTQYF
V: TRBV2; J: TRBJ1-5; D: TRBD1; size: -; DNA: TGTGCCAGCAGTGGGGGACAGGGTTTGGGTGATCGGCCCCAGCATTTT; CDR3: CASSGGQGLGDRPQHF
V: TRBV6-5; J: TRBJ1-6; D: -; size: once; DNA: TGTGCCAGCAGTTACGGAGCGGACGCTAATTCACCCCTCCACTTT; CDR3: CASSYGADANSPLHF
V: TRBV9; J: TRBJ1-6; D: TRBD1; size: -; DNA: TGTGCCAGCACTCAGACAGGGGGTAATTCACCCCTCCACTTT; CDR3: CASTQTGGNSPLHF
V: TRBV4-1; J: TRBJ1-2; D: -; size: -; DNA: TGCGCCAGCAGCACAAATCCAGGGGCCTCCTTCTATGGCTACACCTTC; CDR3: CASSTNPGASFYGYTF
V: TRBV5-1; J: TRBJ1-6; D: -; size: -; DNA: TGCGCCAGCAGCTTGGAGCCGGGTGATTCACCCCTCCACTTT; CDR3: CASSLEPGDSPLHF
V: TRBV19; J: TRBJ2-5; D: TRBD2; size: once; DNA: TGTGCCAGTTCTCCTAGCGGGGGGAAAGAGACCCAGTACTTC; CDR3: CASSPSGGKETQYF
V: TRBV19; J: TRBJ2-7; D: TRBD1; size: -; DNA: TGTGCCAGTAGTTCCACTCCTGGGGGTCGGACAGGCCGACCCTACGAGCAGTACTTC; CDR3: CASSSTPGGRTGRPYEQYF
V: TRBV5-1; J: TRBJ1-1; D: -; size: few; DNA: TGCGCCAGCAGCTTAGGCGGTGTGAACACTGAAGCTTTCTTT; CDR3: CASSLGGVNTEAFF
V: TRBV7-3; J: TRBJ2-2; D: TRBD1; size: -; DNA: TGTGCCAGCAGCTTAATTCTCGACAGGGTAAACACCGGGGAGCTGTTTTTT; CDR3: CASSLILDRVNTGELFF
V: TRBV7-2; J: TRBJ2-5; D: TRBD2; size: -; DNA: TGTGCCAGCACCCGGGGGGGGACTAGCGGGACCCAGTACTTC; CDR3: CASTRGGTSGTQYF
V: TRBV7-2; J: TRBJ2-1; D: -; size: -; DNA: TGTGCCAGCAGCGGTGGGCAGGGGTCCTACAATGAGCAGTTCTTC; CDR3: CASSGGQGSYNEQFF
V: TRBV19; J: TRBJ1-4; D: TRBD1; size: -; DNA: TGTGCCAGTAGTAGGGGACAGCTGACAACTAATGAAAAACTGTTTTTT; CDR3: CASSRGQLTTNEKLFF
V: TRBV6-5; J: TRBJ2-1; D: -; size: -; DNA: TGTGCCACCTCTTCGGGAACCCTGTCGTTCTTC; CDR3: CATSSGTLSFF
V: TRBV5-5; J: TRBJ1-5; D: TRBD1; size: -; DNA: TGTGCCAGCAGCTTGGGACAGGGCGGGTTGGGCAATCAGCCCCAGCATTTT; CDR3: CASSLGQGGLGNQPQHF
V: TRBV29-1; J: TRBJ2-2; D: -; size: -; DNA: TGCAGCGCCCGCCGGGTAACCGGGGAGCTGTTTTTT; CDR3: CSARRVTGELFF
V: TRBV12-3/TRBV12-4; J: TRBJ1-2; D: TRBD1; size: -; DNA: TGTGCCAGCAGCTTGGACAGGGGCTTTGGCTACACCTTC; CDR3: CASSLDRGFGYTF
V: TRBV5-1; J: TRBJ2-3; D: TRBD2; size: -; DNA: TGCGCCAGCAGCTTCTCATTAGCGGGGGCCGGGACAGATACGCAGTATTTT; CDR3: CASSFSLAGAGTDTQYF
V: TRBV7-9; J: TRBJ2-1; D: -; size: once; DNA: TGTGCCAGCGTGAGAAGCTCCTACAATGAGCAGTTCTTC; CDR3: CASVRSSYNEQFF
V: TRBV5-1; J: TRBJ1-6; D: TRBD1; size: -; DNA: TGCGCCAGCAGCTTGGGTGGAGCGGGAGGACAGGGAAATTCACCCCTCCACTTT; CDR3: CASSLGGAGGQGNSPLHF
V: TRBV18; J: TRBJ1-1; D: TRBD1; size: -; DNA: TGTGCCAGCTCACCTATCCTAACAGGGGCCACTGAAGCTTTCTTT; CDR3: CASSPILTGATEAFF
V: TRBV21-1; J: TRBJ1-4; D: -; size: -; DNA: TGTGCCAGCAGCACAGGGTGGGAAAAACTGTTTTTT; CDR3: CASSTGWEKLFF